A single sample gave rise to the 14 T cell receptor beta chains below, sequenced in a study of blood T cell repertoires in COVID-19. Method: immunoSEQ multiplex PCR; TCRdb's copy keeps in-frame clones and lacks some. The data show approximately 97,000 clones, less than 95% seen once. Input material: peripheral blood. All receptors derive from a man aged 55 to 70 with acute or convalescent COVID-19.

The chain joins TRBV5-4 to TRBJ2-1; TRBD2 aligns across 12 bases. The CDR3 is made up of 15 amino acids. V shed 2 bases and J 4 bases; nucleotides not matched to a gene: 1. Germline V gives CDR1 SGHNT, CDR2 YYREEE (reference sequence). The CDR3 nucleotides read TGTGCCAGCAGCTTTGGACTAGCGGGATACAATGAGCAGTTCTTC. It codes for CASSFGLAGYNEQFF.

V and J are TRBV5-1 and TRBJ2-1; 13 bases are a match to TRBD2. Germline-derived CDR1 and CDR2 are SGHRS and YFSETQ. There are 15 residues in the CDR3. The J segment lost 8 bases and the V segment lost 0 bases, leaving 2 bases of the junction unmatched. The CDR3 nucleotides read TGCGCCAGCAGCTTGGCCGGGACTAGCGGGGATGAGCAGTTCTTC. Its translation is CASSLAGTSGDEQFF.

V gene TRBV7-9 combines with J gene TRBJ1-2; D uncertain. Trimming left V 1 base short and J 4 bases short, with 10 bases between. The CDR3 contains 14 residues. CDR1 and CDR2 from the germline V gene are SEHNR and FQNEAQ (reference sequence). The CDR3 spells CASSLGQRSYGYTF. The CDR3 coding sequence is TGTGCCAGCAGCTTAGGGCAGCGTAGCTATGGCTACACCTTC.

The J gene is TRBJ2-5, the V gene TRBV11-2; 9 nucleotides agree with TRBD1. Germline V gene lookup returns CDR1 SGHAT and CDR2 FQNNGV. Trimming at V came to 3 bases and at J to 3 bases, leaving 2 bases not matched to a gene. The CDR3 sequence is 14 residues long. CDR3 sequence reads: CASSFTGGKETQYF. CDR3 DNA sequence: TGTGCCAGCAGCTTTACAGGGGGCAAAGAGACCCAGTACTTC.

The CDR3 reads CASSRDSYTEAFF. As DNA, the CDR3 is TGTGCCAGCAGCAGGGACAGCTACACTGAAGCTTTCTTT. The genes are TRBV6-5 and TRBJ1-1; 7 bases line up with TRBD1. CDR1 MNHEY and CDR2 SVGAGI come from the germline V gene. V shed 6 bases, J shed 3 bases, and the junction held 4 bases outside the gene matches. This CDR3 is built from 13 residues.

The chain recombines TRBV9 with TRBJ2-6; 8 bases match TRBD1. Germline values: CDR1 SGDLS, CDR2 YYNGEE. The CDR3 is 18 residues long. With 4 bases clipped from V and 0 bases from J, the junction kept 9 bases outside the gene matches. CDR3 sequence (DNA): TGTGCCAGCAGCACTCCGACAGGGGCCTACTCTGGGGCCAACGTCCTGACTTTC. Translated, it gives CASSTPTGAYSGANVLTF.

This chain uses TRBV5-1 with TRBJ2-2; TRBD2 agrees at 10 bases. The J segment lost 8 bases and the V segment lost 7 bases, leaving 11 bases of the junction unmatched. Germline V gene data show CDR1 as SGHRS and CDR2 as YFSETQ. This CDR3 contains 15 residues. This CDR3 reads CASRWSSGGSGELFF. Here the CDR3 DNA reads TGCGCCAGCCGCTGGTCTAGCGGGGGCTCGGGGGAGCTGTTTTTT.

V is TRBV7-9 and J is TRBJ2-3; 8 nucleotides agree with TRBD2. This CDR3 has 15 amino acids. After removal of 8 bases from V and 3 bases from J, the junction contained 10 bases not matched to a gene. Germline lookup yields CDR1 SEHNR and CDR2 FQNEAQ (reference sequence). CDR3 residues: CASGGAGGFTDTQYF. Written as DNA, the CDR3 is TGTGCCAGCGGTGGGGCGGGGGGCTTTACAGATACGCAGTATTTT.

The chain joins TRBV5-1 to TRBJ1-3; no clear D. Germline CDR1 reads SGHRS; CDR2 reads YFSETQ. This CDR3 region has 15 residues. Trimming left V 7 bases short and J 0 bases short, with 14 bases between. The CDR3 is CASGQDGNSGNTIYF. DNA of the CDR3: TGCGCCAGCGGTCAGGACGGGAACTCTGGAAACACCATATATTTT.

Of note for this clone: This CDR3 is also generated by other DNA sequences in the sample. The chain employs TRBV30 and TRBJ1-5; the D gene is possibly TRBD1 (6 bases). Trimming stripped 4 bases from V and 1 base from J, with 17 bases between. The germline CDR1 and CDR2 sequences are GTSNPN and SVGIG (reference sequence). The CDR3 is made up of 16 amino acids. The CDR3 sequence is CAWTRAGAGSNQPQHF. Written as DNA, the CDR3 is TGTGCCTGGACTCGGGCAGGGGCCGGAAGCAATCAGCCCCAGCATTTT.

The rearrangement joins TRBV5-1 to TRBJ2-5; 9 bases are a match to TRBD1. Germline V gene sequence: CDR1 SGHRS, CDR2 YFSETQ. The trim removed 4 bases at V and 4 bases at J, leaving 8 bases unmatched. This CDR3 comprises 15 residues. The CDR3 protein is CASSPNTGGGETQYF. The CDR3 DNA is TGCGCCAGCAGCCCGAATACAGGGGGCGGAGAGACCCAGTACTTC.

The CDR3 region is CATHRGDTQYF. The CDR3 bases are TGTGCCACCCACAGGGGAGATACGCAGTATTTT. This chain uses TRBV6-5 with TRBJ2-3, with 7 bases identical to TRBD1. The CDR3 is 11 amino acids. Germline CDR1 is MNHEY and CDR2 is SVGAGI. V lost 10 bases to trimming and J lost 5 bases; unmatched junction nucleotides: 3.

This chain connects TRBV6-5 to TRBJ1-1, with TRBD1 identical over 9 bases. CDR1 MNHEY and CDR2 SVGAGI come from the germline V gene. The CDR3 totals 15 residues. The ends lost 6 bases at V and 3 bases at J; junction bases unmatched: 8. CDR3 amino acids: CASRKGQGLDTEAFF. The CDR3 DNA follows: TGTGCCAGCAGGAAGGGACAGGGCCTAGACACTGAAGCTTTCTTT.

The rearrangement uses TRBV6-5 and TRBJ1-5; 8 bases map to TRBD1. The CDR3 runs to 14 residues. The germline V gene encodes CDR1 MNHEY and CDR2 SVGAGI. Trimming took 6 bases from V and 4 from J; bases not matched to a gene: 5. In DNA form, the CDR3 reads TGTGCCAGCAGCGGGACAGGCAGTAATCAGCCCCAGCATTTT. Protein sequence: CASSGTGSNQPQHF.